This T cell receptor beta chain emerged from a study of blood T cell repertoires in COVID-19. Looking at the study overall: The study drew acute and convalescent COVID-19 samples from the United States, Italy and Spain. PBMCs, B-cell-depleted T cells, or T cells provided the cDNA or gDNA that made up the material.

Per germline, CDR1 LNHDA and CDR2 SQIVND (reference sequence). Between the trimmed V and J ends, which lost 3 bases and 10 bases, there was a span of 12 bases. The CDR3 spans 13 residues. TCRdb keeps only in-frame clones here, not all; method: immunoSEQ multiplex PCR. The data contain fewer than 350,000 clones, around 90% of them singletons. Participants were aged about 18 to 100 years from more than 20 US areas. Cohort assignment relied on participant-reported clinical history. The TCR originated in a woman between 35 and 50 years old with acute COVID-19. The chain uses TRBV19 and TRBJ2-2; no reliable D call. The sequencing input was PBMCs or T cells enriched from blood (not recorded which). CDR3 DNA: TGTGCCAGTAGTATCCGGGTGAGCGCGGAGCTGTTTTTT. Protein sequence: CASSIRVSAELFF. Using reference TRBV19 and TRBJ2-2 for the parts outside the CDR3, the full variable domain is DGGITQSPKYLFRKEGQNVTLSCEQNLNHDAMYWYRQDPGQGLRLIYYSQIVNDFQKGDIAEGYSVSREKKESFPLTVTSAQKNPTAFYLCASSIRVSAELFFGEGSRLTVL.